The 21 T cell receptor beta chains below come from one sample, sequenced in a study of metastatic and nonmetastatic thyroid tumors. Every patient underwent thyroid surgery untreated. TCRdb re-clonotyped the PCR reads via MiXCR. The repertoire consists of tens of thousands of clones, with over 15% occurring once and the leading ten covering under 8.5%. Sequenced input: blood. These receptors came from a female donor with papillary thyroid cancer or a benign thyroid nodule (not recorded which). Some clones in this sample may be carry-over from other donors' samples.

Only a few counts were recorded for this clone. The V and J genes are TRBV6-2 or TRBV6-3 and TRBJ1-2, with D uncertain. The CDR3 totals 10 residues. Trimming cost V 5 bases and J 5 bases, with 3 bases left between them. CDR1 is MNHEY and CDR2 is SVGEGT in the germline V gene. The CDR3, as DNA: TGTGCCAGCAGTACTTATGGCTACACCTTC. Amino acids: CASSTYGYTF.

By frequency in the sample, this clone is medium-sized. This chain links TRBV11-2 with TRBJ1-2; D uncertain. CDR1 SGHAT and CDR2 FQNNGV come from the germline V gene. The CDR3 totals 14 residues. V was cut by 0 bases and J by 2 bases, with 7 bases left in between. CDR3 sequence: CASSLDLRNYGYTF. In DNA form, the CDR3 reads TGTGCCAGCAGCTTAGATCTACGGAACTATGGCTACACCTTC.

This clone was recorded at least ten times. The chain employs TRBV12-3 or TRBV12-4 and TRBJ2-6; 10 bases match TRBD1. V shed 6 bases, J shed 0 bases, and the junction held 2 bases outside the gene matches. The CDR3 totals 16 residues. CDR3 residues: CASRDRGGSGANVLTF. As DNA, the CDR3 is TGTGCCAGCAGGGACAGGGGGGGCTCTGGGGCCAACGTCCTGACTTTC.

This clone occurred many times. V is TRBV7-2 and J is TRBJ2-7; 13 bases agree with TRBD2. The V gene's germline CDR1 is SGHTA and CDR2 FQGNSA. V lost 5 bases and J lost 0; bases outside the gene matches: 4. This CDR3 has 16 residues. In DNA form, the CDR3 reads TGTGCCAGCAGCCGATGGACTAGCGGGAGCTCCTACGAGCAGTACTTC. Protein: CASSRWTSGSSYEQYF.

This clone was picked up many times. This sequence joins TRBV30 and TRBJ1-5, with D unclear. Germline values: CDR1 GTSNPN, CDR2 SVGIG (reference sequence). The CDR3 is 14 residues long. Trimming pared 0 bases from V and 0 bases from J, leaving 6 bases between. CDR3 amino acids: CAWSVQLSNQPQHF. CDR3 DNA sequence: TGTGCCTGGAGTGTCCAGCTTAGCAATCAGCCCCAGCATTTT.

This chain connects TRBV4-3 to TRBJ2-1; D is ambiguous. Germline V gene sequence: CDR1 LGHNA, CDR2 YSLEER. The CDR3 length is 15 residues. The V and J ends lost 3 bases and 1 base respectively, with 10 bases between them. CDR3 residues: CASSQSTPSYNEQFF. The CDR3 DNA reads TGCGCCAGCAGCCAGTCTACACCATCCTACAATGAGCAGTTCTTC.

This clone occurred many times. The chain joins TRBV20-1 to TRBJ2-1; the D gene is possibly TRBD1 (7 bases). The CDR3 totals 16 residues. Germline-derived CDR1 and CDR2 are DFQATT and SNEGSKA (reference sequence). V was trimmed by 3 bases and J by 0 bases, leaving 15 bases between them. The CDR3 spells CSARTQGGSSYNEQFF. The CDR3 nucleotides are TGCAGTGCTAGGACTCAGGGGGGATCCTCCTACAATGAGCAGTTCTTC.

This clone was seen at least ten times. This chain connects TRBV20-1 to TRBJ2-6, with a weak D call TRBD1 (6 bases). Germline V CDR1 and CDR2: DFQATT, SNEGSKA (reference sequence). The V and J ends lost 0 bases and 2 bases respectively, with 8 bases between them. The length of the CDR3 is 15 residues. The CDR3 DNA reads TGCAGTGCTAGAGATGACAGGCCTGGGGCCAACGTCCTGACTTTC. This codes for CSARDDRPGANVLTF.

Worth noting for this clone: The sample contains more than one DNA sequence encoding this CDR3. V is TRBV28 and J is TRBJ2-5; TRBD1 or TRBD2 may be the D gene (5 bases each). Per the germline V gene, CDR1 is MDHEN and CDR2 is SYDVKM. CDR3 size: 21 residues. The CDR3 spells CVISTLGPFSHRLGGQETQYF. In nucleotides, the CDR3 is TGTGTCATCTCGACCTTAGGCCCCTTTTCCCACAGGCTAGGAGGCCAAGAGACCCAGTACTTC.

The chain couples TRBV30 to TRBJ1-3; D is uncertain. There are 14 residues in the CDR3. Germline V gene lookup returns CDR1 GTSNPN and CDR2 SVGIG (reference sequence). The germline V and J ends were trimmed by 5 bases and 0 bases, with 11 bases remaining between them. The CDR3 nucleotides are TGTGCCTGGGTGACTGGGTTCTCTGGAAACACCATATATTTT. The encoded protein is CAWVTGFSGNTIYF. Full variable domain (rest looked up from reference TRBV30 and TRBJ1-3): SQTIHQWPATLVQPVGSPLSLECTVEGTSNPNLYWYRQAAGRGLQLLFYSVGIGQISSEVPQNLSASRPQDRQFILSSKKLLLSDSGFYLCAWVTGFSGNTIYFGEGSWLTVV.

By sample fraction, this clone is medium-sized. CDR3 DNA sequence: TGTGCCAGCAGTGAGCTTGGGGACGGGGAGCTGTTTTTT. Its translation: CASSELGDGELFF. V gene TRBV2 combines with J gene TRBJ2-2; D call uncertain. The CDR3 has 13 amino acids. Trimming stripped 3 bases from V and 7 bases from J, with 9 bases between. CDR1 is SNHLY, CDR2 FYNNEI, per germline.

The chain uses TRBV20-1 and TRBJ2-7; 12 nucleotides match TRBD1. This CDR3 region has 15 residues. CDR1 DFQATT and CDR2 SNEGSKA come from the germline V gene (reference sequence). V trimming: 5 bases; J trimming: 4 bases; junction bases outside the gene matches: 9. In nucleotides, the CDR3 is TGCAGTGCTGGGACCGGGACAGGGGGCCGATACGAGCAGTACTTC. Translation gives CSAGTGTGGRYEQYF.

Notes on this clone: The junction differs from germline at one of its ends, possibly a read error. J is TRBJ2-3 and V is TRBV7-8; 7 bases align to TRBD2. The CDR3 consists of 14 residues. The germline V gene encodes CDR1 SGHVS and CDR2 FQNEAQ. CDR3 sequence reads: CDSSITRTRNTQYF. In DNA, the CDR3 is TGTGACAGCAGCATAACTCGGACTAGGAATACGCAGTATTTT.

V gene TRBV11-2 combines with J gene TRBJ2-3, with D perhaps matching TRBD1 (5 bases). The DNA end is a closer match to TRBJ1-5, so the J assignment may be wrong. Germline loops: CDR1 SGHAT, CDR2 FQNNGV. The CDR3 has 14 residues. The CDR3 sequence: CASIATDSTDTQHF. Written as DNA, the CDR3 is TGTGCCAGCATCGCGACCGACAGTACAGATACGCAGCATTTT.

This clone is judged medium-sized. CDR3 sequence reads: CASTDISYEQYF. CDR3 nucleotides: TGTGCCAGCACGGACATCTCCTACGAGCAGTACTTC. The V and J genes are TRBV6-1 and TRBJ2-7, with TRBD1 as a possible D gene (5 bases). The V gene's germline CDR1 is MNHNS and CDR2 SASEGT. The CDR3 consists of 12 residues. V shed 7 bases and J shed 0 bases, with 7 bases lying between them.

In its sample, this clone was seen many times. A read error may produce the germline difference seen at one junction end. V and J are TRBV19 and TRBJ2-1; 12 nucleotides match TRBD2. The CDR3 has 15 amino acids. Germline lookup yields CDR1 LNHDA and CDR2 SQIVND (reference sequence). The CDR3 coding sequence is TGTGCCAGTAGTGCGCTAGCGGGAGGGTTTAATGAGCAGTCCTTC. Amino acid sequence: CASSALAGGFNEQSF.

This clone was counted at least ten times. The V and J genes are TRBV4-2 and TRBJ2-3; 10 positions match TRBD2. This CDR3 region has 16 residues. Germline-derived CDR1 and CDR2 are LGHNA and YNFKEQ. The J segment lost 4 bases and the V segment lost 0 bases, leaving 4 bases of the junction unmatched. The CDR3 nucleotides are TGTGCCAGCAGCCAAGATTCTAGCGGGAGCGCAGATACGCAGTATTTT. Its protein is CASSQDSSGSADTQYF.

Ten or more counts support this clone. The chain combines TRBV28 with TRBJ2-3, with a tentative D call TRBD2 (5 bases). V lost 6 bases and J lost 0, with 7 bases in between. The germline V gene has CDR1 MDHEN and CDR2 SYDVKM. CDR3 length: 13 residues. The CDR3 spells CASRRTSTDTQYF. The DNA of the CDR3 is TGTGCCAGCAGACGGACTAGCACAGATACGCAGTATTTT.

This clone was seen many times. The chain employs TRBV3-1 and TRBJ1-2; 7 positions match TRBD1. Trimming cost V 6 bases and J 4 bases; bases outside gene matches: 11. The germline gives CDR1 LGHDT, CDR2 YNNKEL (reference sequence). This CDR3 is built from 15 residues. The CDR3 here is CASRPTGQTTYGYTF. The CDR3 DNA reads as TGTGCCAGCAGACCAACGGGACAGACGACCTATGGCTACACCTTC.

At least ten counts were recorded for this clone. The rearrangement links TRBV7-2 to TRBJ2-2; 12 bases are shared with TRBD2. The CDR3 is made up of 19 amino acids. The V gene end was trimmed by 0 bases and the J gene end by 2 bases; junction bases not matched to a gene: 7. The V gene's germline CDR1 is SGHTA and CDR2 FQGNSA. The CDR3 DNA reads TGTGCCAGCAGCTTAGCCACATGGACTAGCGGGACCAACACCGGGGAGCTGTTTTTT. Its protein is CASSLATWTSGTNTGELFF.

In its sample, this clone was seen many times. The V call is TRBV18, the J call TRBJ2-3, with 10 bases lining up with TRBD2. V lost 6 bases, J lost 5 bases, and 5 bases stayed unmatched. CDR3 length: 14 residues. Per the germline V gene, CDR1 is KGHSH and CDR2 is LQKENI. Here the CDR3 reads CASSSSGSGDTQYF. The CDR3 bases are TGTGCCAGCTCCTCTAGCGGGAGTGGAGATACGCAGTATTTT.